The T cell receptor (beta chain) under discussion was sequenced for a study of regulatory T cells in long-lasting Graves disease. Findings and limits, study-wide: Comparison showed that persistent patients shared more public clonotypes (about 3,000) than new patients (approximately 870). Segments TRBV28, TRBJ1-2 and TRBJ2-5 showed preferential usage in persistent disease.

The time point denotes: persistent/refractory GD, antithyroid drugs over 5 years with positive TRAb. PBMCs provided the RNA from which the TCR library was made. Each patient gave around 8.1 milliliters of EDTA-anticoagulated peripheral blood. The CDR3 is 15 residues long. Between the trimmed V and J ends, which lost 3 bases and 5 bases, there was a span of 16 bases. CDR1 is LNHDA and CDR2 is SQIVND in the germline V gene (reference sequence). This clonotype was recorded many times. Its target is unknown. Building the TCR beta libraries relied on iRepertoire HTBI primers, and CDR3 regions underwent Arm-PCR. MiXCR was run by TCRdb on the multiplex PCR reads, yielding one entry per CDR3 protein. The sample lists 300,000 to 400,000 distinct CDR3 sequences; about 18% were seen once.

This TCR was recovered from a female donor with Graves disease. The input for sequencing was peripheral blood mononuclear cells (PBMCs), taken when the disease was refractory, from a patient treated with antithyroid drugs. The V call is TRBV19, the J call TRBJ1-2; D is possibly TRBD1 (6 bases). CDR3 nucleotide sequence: TGTGCCAGTAGTATCTTCGGACAGCTAATGTATGGCTACACCTTC. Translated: CASSIFGQLMYGYTF.